This T cell receptor beta chain appears in the sequencing data of a study of blood T cell repertoires in COVID-19. Clones were sequenced by immunoSEQ multiplex PCR, and TCRdb holds only the in-frame ones, with some missing. This table has about 180,000 clones, about nine tenths appearing once. The source material was peripheral blood. The receptor comes from a woman in her 30s with acute or convalescent COVID-19.

CDR3 bases: TGTGCCGCAGGGGCTAGCGGTGAGCAGTTCTTC. It encodes CAAGASGEQFF. The rearrangement links TRBV28 to TRBJ2-1; the D gene is possibly TRBD2 (7 bases). In germline, CDR1 is MDHEN, CDR2 SYDVKM. V shed 11 bases and J shed 9 bases, with 14 bases lying between them. This CDR3 has 11 amino acids.